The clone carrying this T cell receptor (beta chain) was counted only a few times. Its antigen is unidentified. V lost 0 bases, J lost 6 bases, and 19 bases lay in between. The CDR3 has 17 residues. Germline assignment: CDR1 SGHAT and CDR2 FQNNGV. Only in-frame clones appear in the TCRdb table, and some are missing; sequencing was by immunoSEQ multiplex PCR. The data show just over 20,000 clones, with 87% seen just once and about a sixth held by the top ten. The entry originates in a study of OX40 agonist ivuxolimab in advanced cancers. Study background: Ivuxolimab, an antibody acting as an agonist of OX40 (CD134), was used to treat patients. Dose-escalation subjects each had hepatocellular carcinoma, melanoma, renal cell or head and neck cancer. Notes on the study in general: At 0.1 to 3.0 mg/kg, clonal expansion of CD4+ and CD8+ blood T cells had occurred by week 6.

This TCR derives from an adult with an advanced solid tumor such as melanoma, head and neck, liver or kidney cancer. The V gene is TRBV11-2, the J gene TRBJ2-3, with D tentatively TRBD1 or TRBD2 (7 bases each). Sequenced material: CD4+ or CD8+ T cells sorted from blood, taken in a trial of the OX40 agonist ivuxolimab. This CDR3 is CASSLEVGRGRRDTQYF. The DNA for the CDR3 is TGTGCCAGCAGCTTAGAAGTGGGGAGGGGGCGCAGGGATACGCAGTATTTT.